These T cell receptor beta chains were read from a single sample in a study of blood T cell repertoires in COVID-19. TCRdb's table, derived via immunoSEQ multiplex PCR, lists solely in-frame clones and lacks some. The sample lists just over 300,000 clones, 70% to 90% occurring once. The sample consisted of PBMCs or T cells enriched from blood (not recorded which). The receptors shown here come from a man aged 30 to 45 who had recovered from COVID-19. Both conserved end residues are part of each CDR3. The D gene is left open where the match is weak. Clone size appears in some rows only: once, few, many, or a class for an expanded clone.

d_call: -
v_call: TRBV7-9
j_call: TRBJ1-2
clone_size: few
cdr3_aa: CASSLGRAEGYTF
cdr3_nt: TGTGCCAGCAGCTTAGGCCGAGCGGAGGGCTACACCTTC

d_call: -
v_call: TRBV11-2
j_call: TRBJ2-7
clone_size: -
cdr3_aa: CASSLGTFAGYEQYF
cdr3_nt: TGTGCCAGCAGCTTAGGGACTTTCGCCGGCTACGAGCAGTACTTC

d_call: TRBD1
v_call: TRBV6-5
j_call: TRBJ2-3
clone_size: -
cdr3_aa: CASAPWDRYGDTQYF
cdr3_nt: TGTGCCAGTGCCCCTTGGGACAGGTATGGGGATACGCAGTATTTT

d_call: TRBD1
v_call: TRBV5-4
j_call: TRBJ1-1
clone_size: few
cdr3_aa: CASSVNRGLETEAFF
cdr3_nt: TGTGCCAGCAGCGTGAACAGGGGGCTAGAGACTGAAGCTTTCTTT

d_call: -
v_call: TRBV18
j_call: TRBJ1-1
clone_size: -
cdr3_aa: CASSPTITRNTEAFF
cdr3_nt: TGTGCCAGCTCACCAACAATAACTAGGAACACTGAAGCTTTCTTT

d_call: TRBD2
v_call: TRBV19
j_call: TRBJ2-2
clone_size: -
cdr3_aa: CASSVAGRTLFF
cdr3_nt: TGTGCCAGTAGCGTAGCGGGGCGGACGCTGTTTTTT

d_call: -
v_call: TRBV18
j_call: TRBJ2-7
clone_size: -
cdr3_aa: CASSLRQALTYEQYF
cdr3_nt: TGTGCCAGCTCACTCCGACAGGCCCTAACCTACGAGCAGTACTTC

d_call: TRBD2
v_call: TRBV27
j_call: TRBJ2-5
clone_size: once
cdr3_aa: CASSPTLERGGETQYF
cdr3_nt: TGTGCCAGCAGCCCCACTTTGGAGCGGGGGGGGGAGACCCAGTACTTC

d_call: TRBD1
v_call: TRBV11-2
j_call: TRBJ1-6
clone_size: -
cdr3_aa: CASSSNRGADNSPLHF
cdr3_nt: TGTGCCAGCAGCTCTAACAGGGGCGCGGATAATTCACCCCTCCACTTT

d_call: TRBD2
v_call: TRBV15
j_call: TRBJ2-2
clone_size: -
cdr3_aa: CATSRGGGGELFF
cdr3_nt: TGTGCCACCAGCAGAGGCGGGGGCGGGGAGCTGTTTTTT

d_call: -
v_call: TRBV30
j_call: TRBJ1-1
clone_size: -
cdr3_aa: CAWSPLTGQTEAFF
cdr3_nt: TGTGCCTGGAGTCCTCTCACAGGTCAGACTGAAGCTTTCTTT

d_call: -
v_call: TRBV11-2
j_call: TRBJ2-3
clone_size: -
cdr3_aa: CASSQPTGSGRDTQYF
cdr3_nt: TGTGCCAGCAGCCAACCGACAGGGTCCGGGAGAGATACGCAGTATTTT

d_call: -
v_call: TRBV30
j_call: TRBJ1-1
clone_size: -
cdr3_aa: CAWSVGFRANTEAFF
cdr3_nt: TGTGCCTGGAGTGTCGGTTTCAGGGCGAACACTGAAGCTTTCTTT

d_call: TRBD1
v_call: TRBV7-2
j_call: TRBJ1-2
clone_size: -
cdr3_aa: CASSLNPGRGDYGYTF
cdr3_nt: TGTGCCAGCAGCCTAAACCCGGGCAGGGGGGACTATGGCTACACCTTC

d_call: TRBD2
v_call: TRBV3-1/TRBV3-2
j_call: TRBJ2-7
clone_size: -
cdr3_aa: CASSQVGGSGDPYEQYF
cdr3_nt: TGTGCCAGCAGCCAAGTGGGAGGGTCGGGGGACCCCTACGAGCAGTACTTC

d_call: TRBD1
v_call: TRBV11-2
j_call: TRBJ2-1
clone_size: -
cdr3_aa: CASSFLGQGYNEQFF
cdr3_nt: TGTGCCAGCAGCTTTTTGGGACAGGGCTACAATGAGCAGTTCTTC

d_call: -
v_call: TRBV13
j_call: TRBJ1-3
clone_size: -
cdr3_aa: CASSLVRLQGGNTIYF
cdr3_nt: TGTGCCAGCAGCTTAGTCCGTTTACAGGGTGGAAACACCATATATTTT

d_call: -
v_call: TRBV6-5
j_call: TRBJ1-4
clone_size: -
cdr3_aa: CASSYSGGDSEKLFF
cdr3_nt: TGTGCCAGCAGTTACTCAGGAGGTGACTCTGAAAAACTGTTTTTT

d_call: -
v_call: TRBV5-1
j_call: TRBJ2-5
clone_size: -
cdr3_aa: CASSLLQGGTQYF
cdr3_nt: TGCGCCAGCAGCTTGCTACAGGGTGGGACCCAGTACTTC

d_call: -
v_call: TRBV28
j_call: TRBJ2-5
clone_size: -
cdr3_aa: CASSLRSGETQYF
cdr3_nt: TGTGCCAGCAGTTTAAGGAGTGGAGAGACCCAGTACTTC

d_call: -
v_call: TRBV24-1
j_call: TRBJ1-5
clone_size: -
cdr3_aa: CATPLRDISKSNQPQHF
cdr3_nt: TGTGCCACCCCTTTGAGGGATATTTCGAAAAGCAATCAGCCCCAGCATTTT

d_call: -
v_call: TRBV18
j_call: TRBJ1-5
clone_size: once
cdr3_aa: CASSENSNQPQHF
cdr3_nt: TGTGCCAGCTCCGAGAATAGCAATCAGCCCCAGCATTTT

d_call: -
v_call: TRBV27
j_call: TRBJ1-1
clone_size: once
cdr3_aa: CASSSLGERPEAFF
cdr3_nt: TGTGCCAGCAGTTCCCTAGGCGAGAGACCTGAAGCTTTCTTT

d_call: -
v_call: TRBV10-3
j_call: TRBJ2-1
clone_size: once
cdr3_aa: CAISTGGRRNEQFF
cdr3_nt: TGTGCCATCTCCACGGGGGGCCGTAGAAATGAGCAGTTCTTC

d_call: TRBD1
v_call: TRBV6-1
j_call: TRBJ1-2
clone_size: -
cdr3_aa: CASSESGTGEGYTF
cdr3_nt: TGTGCCAGCAGTGAAAGCGGGACAGGGGAAGGCTACACCTTC

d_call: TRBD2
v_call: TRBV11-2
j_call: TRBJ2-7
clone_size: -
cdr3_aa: CASSLASGGLAEQYF
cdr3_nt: TGTGCCAGCAGCTTAGCTAGCGGGGGGCTAGCTGAGCAGTACTTC

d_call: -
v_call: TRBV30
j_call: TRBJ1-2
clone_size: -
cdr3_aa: CAWRVLGSYYGYTF
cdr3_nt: TGTGCCTGGAGGGTTCTCGGGTCCTACTATGGCTACACCTTC